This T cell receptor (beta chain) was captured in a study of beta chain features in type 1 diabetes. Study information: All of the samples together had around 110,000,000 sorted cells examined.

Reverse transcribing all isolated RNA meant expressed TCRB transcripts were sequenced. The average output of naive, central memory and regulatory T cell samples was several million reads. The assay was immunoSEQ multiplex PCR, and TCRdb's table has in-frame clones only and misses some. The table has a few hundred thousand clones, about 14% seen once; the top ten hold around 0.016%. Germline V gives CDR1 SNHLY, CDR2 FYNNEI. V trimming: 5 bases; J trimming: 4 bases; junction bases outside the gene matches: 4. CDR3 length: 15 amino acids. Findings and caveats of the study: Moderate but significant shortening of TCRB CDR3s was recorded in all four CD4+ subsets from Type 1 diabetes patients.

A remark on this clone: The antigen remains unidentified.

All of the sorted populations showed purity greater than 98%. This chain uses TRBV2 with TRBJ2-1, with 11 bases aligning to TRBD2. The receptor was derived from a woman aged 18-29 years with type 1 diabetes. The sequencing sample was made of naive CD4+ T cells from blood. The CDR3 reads CASSPTSGAYNEQFF. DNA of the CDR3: TGTGCCAGCAGTCCGACTAGCGGGGCATACAATGAGCAGTTCTTC. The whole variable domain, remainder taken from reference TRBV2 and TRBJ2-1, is EPEVTQTPSHQVTQMGQEVILRCVPISNHLYFYWYRQILGQKVEFLVSFYNNEISEKSEIFDDQFSVERPDGSNFTLKIRSTKLEDSAMYFCASSPTSGAYNEQFFGPGTRLTVL.